This paragraph covers one T cell receptor beta chain sequence. This record belongs to a study of blood T cell repertoires in COVID-19. The wider study: The cDNA or gDNA used as material had been derived from T cells, B-cell-depleted T cells, or PBMCs.

J lost 1 base, V lost 7 bases, and 6 bases had no gene match. This CDR3 region has 14 residues. CDR1 is SGHRS, CDR2 YFSETQ, per germline. Here immunoSEQ multiplex PCR was the method, and the copy in TCRdb shows in-frame clones only, minus some. The sample yields 650,000 to 800,000 clones, 80% to 90% seen once. This chain links TRBV5-1 with TRBJ1-1; TRBD1 matches at 8 bases. This sequence was found in a woman aged 18-35 years with acute or convalescent COVID-19. The sample comprised peripheral blood. CDR3 coding DNA: TGCGCCAGCGCCTTCCAGGGGGCGAACACTGAAGCTTTCTTT. Translated: CASAFQGANTEAFF.